This record concerns one TCR beta chain sequence. The data stem from a study of OX40 agonist ivuxolimab in advanced cancers. In the study overall: Ivuxolimab, an agonist antibody against OX40 (CD134), was given to patients. Three patients, one with hepatocellular carcinoma and two with cutaneous melanoma, responded partially.

This CDR3 contains 15 residues. The germline V gene has CDR1 SQVTM and CDR2 ANQGSEA. J was trimmed by 6 bases and V by 5 bases; bases with no gene match: 15. It was autoimmune disease history or systemic immunosuppression that excluded patients. Sequencing was performed with immunoSEQ multiplex PCR; in TCRdb, only in-frame clones are kept and a portion is missing. The sample yields more than 80,000 clones, approximately 88% seen once. This sample comprised CD4+ or CD8+ T cells sorted from blood, obtained in a trial of the OX40 agonist ivuxolimab. The sequence was obtained from an adult with an advanced solid tumor such as melanoma, head and neck, liver or kidney cancer. The chain joins TRBV29-1 to TRBJ1-1; TRBD1 agrees at 7 bases. This CDR3 is CSVSPKTGPRPEAFF. The CDR3 DNA sequence: TGCAGCGTTTCCCCTAAGACAGGGCCTCGACCTGAAGCTTTCTTT.